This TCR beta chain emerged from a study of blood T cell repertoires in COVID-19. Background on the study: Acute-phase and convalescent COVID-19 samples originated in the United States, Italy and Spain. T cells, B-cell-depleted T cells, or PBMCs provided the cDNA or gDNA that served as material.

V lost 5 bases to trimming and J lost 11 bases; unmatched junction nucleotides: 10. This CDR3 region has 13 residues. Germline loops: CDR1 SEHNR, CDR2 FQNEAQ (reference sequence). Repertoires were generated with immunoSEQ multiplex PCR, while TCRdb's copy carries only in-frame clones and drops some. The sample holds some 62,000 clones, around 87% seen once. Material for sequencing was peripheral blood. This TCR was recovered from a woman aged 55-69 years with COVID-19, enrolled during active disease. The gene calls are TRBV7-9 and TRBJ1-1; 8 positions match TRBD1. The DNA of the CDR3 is TGTGCCAGCAGCGAGGACAGGGTCCTTTGGGCTTTCTTT. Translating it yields CASSEDRVLWAFF.